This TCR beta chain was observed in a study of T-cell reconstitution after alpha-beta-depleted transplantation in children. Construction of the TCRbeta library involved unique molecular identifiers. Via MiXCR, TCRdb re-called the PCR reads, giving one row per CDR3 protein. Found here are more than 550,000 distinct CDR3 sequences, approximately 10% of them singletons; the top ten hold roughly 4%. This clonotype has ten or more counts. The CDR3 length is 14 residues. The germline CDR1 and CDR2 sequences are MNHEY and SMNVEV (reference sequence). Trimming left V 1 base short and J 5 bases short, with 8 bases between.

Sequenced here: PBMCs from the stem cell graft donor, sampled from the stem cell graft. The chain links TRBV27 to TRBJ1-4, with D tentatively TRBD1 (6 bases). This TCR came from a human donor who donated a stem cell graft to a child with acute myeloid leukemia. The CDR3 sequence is CASSLYRGNEKLFF. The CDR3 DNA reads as TGTGCCAGCAGTTTATATAGGGGGAATGAAAAACTGTTTTTT.